This TCR beta chain was identified during a study of shared clonotypes between healthy human individuals (dated by TCRdb to 2020 to 2021). With respect to the entire study: A couple of women and a few men aged 18 to 49 years were included in the cohort. For each donor, CD4 naive and CD4 memory were each given three plates, CD8 naive was given two plates, and CD8 memory was given one plate. Blood TCR repertoires of a handful of healthy adults were deeply sequenced to estimate repertoire size and the extent of clonotype sharing between individuals. Different laboratories and diverse techniques were used to prepare libraries and sequence TCR repertoires, to increase sequencing depth and limit assay-specific biases. Leukapheresis yielded between about 0.94 and 9 billion PBMCs per donor. Broader findings and caveats from the paper: Larger estimated clonotype richness was generally found for naive subsets than for memory subsets. Based on pairwise subsampling, the degree of clonotype sharing among donors was expected to be affected by sequencing depth. Sampling was restricted to blood, and TCR repertoires in tissue are likely to differ from TCR repertoires in blood. When four donors were compared, the shared fraction of clonotypes was 5% to 6.5% for naive CD4, less than 4% for naive CD8, more than 2% for memory CD4, and around 0.37% for memory CD8. The genetic and exposure-history diversity represented was limited by the small number of donors. Compared with non-shared clonotypes, the clonotypes found in all four sorted-subset donors had higher generation probabilities. Rarefaction of sorted-subset datasets indicated incomplete sequencing despite the large sequencing depth.

The donors were healthy, HIV-negative adults who had no recently reported acute infections or vaccinations. Every donor was a Caucasian adult living in Nashville, Tennessee, USA. CD4+ T cells were enriched by magnetic negative selection; naive cells were then positively selected on CD45RA, and the negative fraction formed the memory subset. Blood was obtained by leukapheresis, after which PBMCs were separated by Ficoll-Histopaque density gradient centrifugation and cryopreserved in liquid nitrogen vapor phase. Purity and quantity of every magnetically sorted T cell population were checked by analytical flow cytometry. Each sorted fraction had its genomic DNA isolated and then quantified by UV absorbance on a Nanodrop 2000c. Using the deep immunoSEQ assay, multiplex PCR amplified TCR CDR3 regions from genomic DNA. Extracted genomic DNA from each cell subset was spread evenly across all wells of several immunoSEQ 96-well plates, with each plate serving as a replicate. Each replicate PCR for sorted subsets received about 210 ng genomic DNA, equal to tens of thousands of T cell genomes. Purified libraries were quantified with a Qubit 3.0 fluorometer, sized on a Bioanalyzer 2100, and re-quantified with the KAPA Library Quantification kit. Every immunoSEQ 96-well plate was sequenced on a separate single-read 150-cycle Illumina NextSeq 550 flow cell. The authors processed their data as follows. Because the immunoSEQ output included only junctional sequences and no quality scores, the filtering could not be the same as the filtering used for full-length reads. Sequences were annotated with PyIR, a Python wrapper for IgBLAST v1.9, and V/J genes and CDR3 were assigned using IMGT germline references. Reads were removed for weak V/J assignments (E-value above 1e-6), missing CDR3, stop codons, out-of-frame junctions, or ambiguous translated residues. V3J clonotypes were defined as sequences sharing the same inferred V gene, J gene, and CDR3 amino acid sequence. To compute the percentage overlap between repertoires, the number of shared unique clonotypes was divided by the size of the smaller repertoire. Three approaches were used to assess repertoire richness: RTK rarefaction, the Chao1 estimator, and Recon v2.1 estimates of unobserved clonotypes. OLGA was used to compute generation probabilities for all TCRbeta clonotypes that the gDNA method yielded from a handful of donors. TCRdb took over this immuneACCESS table, retaining in-frame rearrangements with V and J assigned. Such tables are incomplete; in checked studies, under half of the missing clones stem from an unresolved V gene, and the remainder is unexplained. D and trimming were read from the DNA, whereas the V and J calls and clone size are those reported in that table. The sample includes around 600,000 clones, with about 96% observed a single time. The ten biggest clones cover about 0.057% of the sample.

Concerning this clone itself: The clone's antigen remains unknown. No base quality information exists; no much larger clone differs at one position.

V drops 3 bases and J drops 8 bases, leaving 10 bases in between. CDR1 and CDR2 (MGHRA, YSYEKL) derive from the germline V gene. The CDR3 sequence holds 13 residues, the cysteine and phenylalanine included. Only the CDR3 region is kept as DNA, spanning 39 bases read in frame from base 1. The clonotype was recovered from a woman aged 25 to 39 in good health. The V gene is TRBV4-1 and the J gene is TRBJ2-2, with the D gene too uncertain to name. The sample comprised naive CD4+ T cells sorted from blood. In the paper's terms, the cell subset or site label means: CD45RA+ positively selected. For the CDR3, the sequence is CASSHPGRGELFF. The bases read TGCGCCAGCAGCCACCCAGGTCGAGGGGAGCTGTTTTTT.